The T cell receptor beta chain described here comes from a study of shared clonotypes between healthy human individuals. V shed 6 bases, J shed 5 bases, and the junction held 10 bases outside the gene matches. Germline V CDR1 and CDR2: MNHEY, SMNVEV (reference sequence). CDR3 size: 15 residues. Assay: immunoSEQ multiplex PCR; the TCRdb copy retains only in-frame clones and omits some. Of approximately 1,500,000 clones in the sample, 95% to 97% were seen once. Study-level findings and limits: Relative to clonotypes present in all four donors, those not shared had lower generation probabilities. A handful of donors showed sharing of roughly 5% of naive CD4 clonotypes. The donor pool, a small one, limited the genetic and exposure-history diversity represented.

Every donor, a Caucasian adult, lived in Nashville, Tennessee. With regard to this clone: As yet, its antigen is unknown.

The genes are TRBV27 and TRBJ2-7, with TRBD1 matching over 10 bases. What was sequenced was naive CD4+ T cells sorted from blood. Subset described: CD45RA+ positively selected. This TCR derives from a man aged 30 to 39 in good health. DNA of the CDR3: TGTGCCAGCAGCGTTTTTGGGACAGGGGTCCACGAGCAGTACTTC. Amino acids: CASSVFGTGVHEQYF.